This entry concerns a single TCR beta chain. The data were taken from a study of blood T cell repertoires in COVID-19. The wider study: Both acute and convalescent COVID-19 samples were obtained from the United States, Italy and Spain. PBMCs, B-cell-depleted T cells, or T cells were the source of the cDNA or gDNA that made up the material.

Germline CDR1 and CDR2: SGDLS and YYNGEE. The CDR3 consists of 17 residues. Germline trimming cut 4 bases from V and 0 bases from J; bases unmatched to any gene: 10. Authors' methods: Quantification of nucleated cells was approximated via reference gene primer amplification. The method was immunoSEQ multiplex PCR; TCRdb's version includes in-frame clones alone and lacks a portion of them. The V and J calls and the clone size are those of that table, but D and trimming were determined from the DNA. The sample includes 100,000 or so clones, almost 95% of them seen just once. The origin of this receptor is a man aged 50 to 60 with active COVID-19. The V and J genes are TRBV9 and TRBJ2-5; 9 bases are a match to TRBD1. The sample consisted of peripheral blood. The CDR3 sequence: CASSRGTGFPYQETQYF. CDR3 bases: TGTGCCAGCAGCAGAGGGACAGGGTTCCCTTACCAAGAGACCCAGTACTTC. The full variable domain, rest sourced from reference TRBV9 and TRBJ2-5, is DSGVTQTPKHLITATGQRVTLRCSPRSGDLSVYWYQQSLDQGLQFLIQYYNGEERAKGNILERFSAQQFPDLHSELNLSSLELGDSALYFCASSRGTGFPYQETQYFGPGTRLLVL.